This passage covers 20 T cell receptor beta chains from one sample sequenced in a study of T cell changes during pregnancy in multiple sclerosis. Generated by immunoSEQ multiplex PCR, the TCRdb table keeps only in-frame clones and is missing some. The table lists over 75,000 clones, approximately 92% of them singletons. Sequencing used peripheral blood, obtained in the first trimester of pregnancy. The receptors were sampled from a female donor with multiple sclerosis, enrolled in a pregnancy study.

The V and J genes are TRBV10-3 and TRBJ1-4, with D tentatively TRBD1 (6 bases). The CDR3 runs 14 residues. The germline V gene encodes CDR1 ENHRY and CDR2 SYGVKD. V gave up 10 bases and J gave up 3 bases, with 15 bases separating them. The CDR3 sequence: CASNSQGPNEKLFF. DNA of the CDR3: TGTGCCAGTAACTCACAGGGTCCTAATGAAAAACTGTTTTTT.

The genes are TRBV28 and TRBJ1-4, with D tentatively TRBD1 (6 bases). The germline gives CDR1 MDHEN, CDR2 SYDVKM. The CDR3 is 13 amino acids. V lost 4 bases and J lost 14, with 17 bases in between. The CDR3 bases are TGTGCCAGCAGTTCTACTCCAGGGGTTATGCTGTTTTTT. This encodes CASSSTPGVMLFF.

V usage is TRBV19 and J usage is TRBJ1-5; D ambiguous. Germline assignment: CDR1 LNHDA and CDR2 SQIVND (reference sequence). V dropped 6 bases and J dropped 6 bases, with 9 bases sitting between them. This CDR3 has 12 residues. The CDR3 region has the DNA TGTGCCAGTAGGGTGGGCATTCAGCCCCAGCATTTT. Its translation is CASRVGIQPQHF.

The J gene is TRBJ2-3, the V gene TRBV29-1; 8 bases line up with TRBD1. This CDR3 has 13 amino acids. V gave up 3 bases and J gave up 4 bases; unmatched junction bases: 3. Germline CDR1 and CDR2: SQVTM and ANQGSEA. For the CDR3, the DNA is TGCAGCGTTGATGGACAGGGCGCAGATACGCAGTATTTT. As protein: CSVDGQGADTQYF.

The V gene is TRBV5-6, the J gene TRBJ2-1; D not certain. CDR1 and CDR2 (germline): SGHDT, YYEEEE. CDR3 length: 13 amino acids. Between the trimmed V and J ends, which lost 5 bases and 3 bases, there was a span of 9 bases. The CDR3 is CASRFGGYNEQFF. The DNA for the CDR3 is TGTGCCAGCAGGTTTGGCGGCTACAATGAGCAGTTCTTC.

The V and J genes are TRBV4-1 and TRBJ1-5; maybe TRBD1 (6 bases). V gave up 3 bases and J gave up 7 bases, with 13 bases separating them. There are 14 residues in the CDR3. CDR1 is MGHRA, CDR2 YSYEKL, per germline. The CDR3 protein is CASSHPVGGQPQHF. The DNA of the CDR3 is TGCGCCAGCAGCCACCCTGTAGGGGGACAGCCCCAGCATTTT.

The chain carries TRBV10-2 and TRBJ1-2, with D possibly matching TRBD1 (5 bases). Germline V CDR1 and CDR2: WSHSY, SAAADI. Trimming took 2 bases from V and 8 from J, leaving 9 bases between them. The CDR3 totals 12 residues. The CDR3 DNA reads TGCGCCAGCAGTGAGGGGGCCGGCGGCTACACCTTC. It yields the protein CASSEGAGGYTF.

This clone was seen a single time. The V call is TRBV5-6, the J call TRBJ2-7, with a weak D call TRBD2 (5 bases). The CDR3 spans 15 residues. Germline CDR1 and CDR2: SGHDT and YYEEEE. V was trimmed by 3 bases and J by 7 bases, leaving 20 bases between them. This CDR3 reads CASSSPRLARGEQYF. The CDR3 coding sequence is TGTGCCAGCAGCTCGCCTAGGCTAGCCCGCGGGGAGCAGTACTTC.

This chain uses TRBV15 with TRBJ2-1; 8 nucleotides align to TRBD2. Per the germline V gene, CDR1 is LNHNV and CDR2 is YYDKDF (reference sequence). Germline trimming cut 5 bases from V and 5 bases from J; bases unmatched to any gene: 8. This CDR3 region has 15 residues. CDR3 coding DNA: TGTGCCACCAGCGTTCCAGCGGGAGCTAACAATGAGCAGTTCTTC. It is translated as CATSVPAGANNEQFF.

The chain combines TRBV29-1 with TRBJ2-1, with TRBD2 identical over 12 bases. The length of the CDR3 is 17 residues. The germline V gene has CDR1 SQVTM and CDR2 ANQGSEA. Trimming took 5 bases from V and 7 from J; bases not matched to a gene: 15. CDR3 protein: CSVTTMASGRVMNEQFF. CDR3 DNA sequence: TGCAGCGTTACCACGATGGCTAGCGGGAGGGTTATGAATGAGCAGTTCTTC.

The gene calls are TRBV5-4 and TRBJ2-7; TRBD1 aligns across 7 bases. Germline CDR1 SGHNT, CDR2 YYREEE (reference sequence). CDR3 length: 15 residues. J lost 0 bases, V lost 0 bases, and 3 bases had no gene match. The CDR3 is CASSLGRGSSYEQYF. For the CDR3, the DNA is TGTGCCAGCAGCTTGGGCAGGGGGAGCTCCTACGAGCAGTACTTC.

CDR3 amino acids: CASSLGTQETQYF. The CDR3 DNA is TGTGCCAGCAGTTTGGGCACCCAAGAGACCCAGTACTTC. V gene TRBV6-6 combines with J gene TRBJ2-5; no reliable D call. Germline V CDR1 and CDR2: MNHNY, SVGAGI (reference sequence). The CDR3 covers 13 residues. V lost 4 bases to trimming and J lost 1 base, with 7 bases between them.

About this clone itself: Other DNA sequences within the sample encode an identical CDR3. As DNA, the CDR3 is TGCGCCAGCAGCCTTGGACTAGCGAGCACAGATACGCAGTATTTT. Encoded protein: CASSLGLASTDTQYF. The rearrangement uses TRBV5-1 and TRBJ2-3, with 9 bases aligning to TRBD2. J lost 0 bases, V lost 4 bases, and 3 bases had no gene match. The CDR3 sequence is 15 residues long. Germline V gives CDR1 SGHRS, CDR2 YFSETQ.

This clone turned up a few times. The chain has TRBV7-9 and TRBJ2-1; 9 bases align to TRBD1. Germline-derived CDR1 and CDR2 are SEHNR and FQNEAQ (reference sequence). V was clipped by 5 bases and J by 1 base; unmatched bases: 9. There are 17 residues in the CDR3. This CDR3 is CASSPRTGETSYNEQFF. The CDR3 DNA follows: TGTGCCAGCAGCCCCCGGACAGGGGAGACGTCCTACAATGAGCAGTTCTTC.

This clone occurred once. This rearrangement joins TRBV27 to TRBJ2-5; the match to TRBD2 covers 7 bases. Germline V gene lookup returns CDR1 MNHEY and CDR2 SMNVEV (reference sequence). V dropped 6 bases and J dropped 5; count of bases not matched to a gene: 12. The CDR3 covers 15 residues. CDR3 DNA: TGTGCCAGCAGCCTGAAGAGCGGGAAGGGGGAGACCCAGTACTTC. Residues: CASSLKSGKGETQYF.

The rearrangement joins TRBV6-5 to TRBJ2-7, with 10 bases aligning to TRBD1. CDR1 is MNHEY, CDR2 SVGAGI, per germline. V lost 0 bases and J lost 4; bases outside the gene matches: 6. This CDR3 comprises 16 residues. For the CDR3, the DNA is TGTGCCAGCAGTTACTCGGGACAGGGGAGCCCGTACGAGCAGTACTTC. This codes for CASSYSGQGSPYEQYF.

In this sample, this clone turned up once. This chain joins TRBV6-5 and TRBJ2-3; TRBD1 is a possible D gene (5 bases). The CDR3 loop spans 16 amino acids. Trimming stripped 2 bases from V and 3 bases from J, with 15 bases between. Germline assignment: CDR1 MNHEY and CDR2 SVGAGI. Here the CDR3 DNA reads TGTGCCAGCAGTTACCTCCAGGGCCTTAGTACAGATACGCAGTATTTT. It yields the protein CASSYLQGLSTDTQYF.

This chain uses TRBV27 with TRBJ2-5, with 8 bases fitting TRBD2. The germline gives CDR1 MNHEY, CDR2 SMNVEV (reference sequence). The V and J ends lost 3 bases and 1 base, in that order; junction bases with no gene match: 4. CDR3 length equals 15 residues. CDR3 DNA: TGTGCCAGCAGTTTGCGGCGGGAGGCCCAAGAGACCCAGTACTTC. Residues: CASSLRREAQETQYF.

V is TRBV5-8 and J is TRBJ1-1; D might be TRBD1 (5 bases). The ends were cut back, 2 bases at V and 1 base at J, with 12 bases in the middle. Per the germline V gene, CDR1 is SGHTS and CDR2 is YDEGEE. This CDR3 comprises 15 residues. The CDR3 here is CASSLGRGTNTEAFF. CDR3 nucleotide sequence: TGTGCCAGCAGCTTAGGTAGGGGAACGAACACTGAAGCTTTCTTT. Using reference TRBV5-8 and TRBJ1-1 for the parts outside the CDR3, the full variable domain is EAGVTQSPTHLIKTRGQQATLRCSPISGHTSVYWYQQALGLGLQFLLWYDEGEERNRGNFPPRFSGRQFPNYSSELNVNALELEDSALYLCASSLGRGTNTEAFFGQGTRLTVV.

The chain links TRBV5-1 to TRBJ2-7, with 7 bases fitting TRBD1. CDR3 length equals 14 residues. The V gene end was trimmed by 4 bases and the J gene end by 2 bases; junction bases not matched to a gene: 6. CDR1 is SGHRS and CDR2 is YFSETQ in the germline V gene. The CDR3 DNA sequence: TGCGCCAGCAGCGAATCCGGGACAGCCTACGAGCAGTACTTC. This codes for CASSESGTAYEQYF.